This T cell receptor beta chain comes out of a study of blood T cells in healthy people across ages. This clonotype was recorded a few times. Its antigen is unknown. The study, taken as a whole, reports: Expanded clonotype shifts may have been confounded, as the donors had an unknown CMV status.

Primed by a sample-barcoded 5' primer and a J-beta primer mix, a second PCR proceeded for roughly 7 to 11 cycles. TCRdb recomputed calls from the 5' RACE reads with MiXCR, one row per CDR3 protein. Found here are about 1.8 million distinct CDR3 sequences, about 50% of them singletons; the top ten hold 2.1%. V was pared by 5 bases and J by 1 base, with 14 bases between. The CDR3 is 15 amino acids. Germline CDR1 reads MNHEY; CDR2 reads SVGAGI. The chain recombines TRBV6-5 with TRBJ1-1, with a tentative D call TRBD1 (5 bases). The TCR originated in a woman aged 40 to 55 in good health. Sequenced input: blood. CDR3 sequence reads: CASSTPRAENTEAFF. As DNA, the CDR3 is TGTGCCAGCAGTACCCCCAGGGCGGAGAACACTGAAGCTTTCTTT.